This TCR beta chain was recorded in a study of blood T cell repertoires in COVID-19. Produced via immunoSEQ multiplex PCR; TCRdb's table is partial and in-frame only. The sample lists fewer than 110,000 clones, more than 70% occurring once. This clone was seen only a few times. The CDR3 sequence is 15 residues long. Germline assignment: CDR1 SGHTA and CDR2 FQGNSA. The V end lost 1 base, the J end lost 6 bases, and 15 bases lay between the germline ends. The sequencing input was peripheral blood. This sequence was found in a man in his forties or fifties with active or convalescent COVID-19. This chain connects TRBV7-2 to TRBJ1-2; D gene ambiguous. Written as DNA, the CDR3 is TGTGCCAGCAGCTTAGATGAGGGCTTCAGAGATGGCTACACCTTC. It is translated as CASSLDEGFRDGYTF.